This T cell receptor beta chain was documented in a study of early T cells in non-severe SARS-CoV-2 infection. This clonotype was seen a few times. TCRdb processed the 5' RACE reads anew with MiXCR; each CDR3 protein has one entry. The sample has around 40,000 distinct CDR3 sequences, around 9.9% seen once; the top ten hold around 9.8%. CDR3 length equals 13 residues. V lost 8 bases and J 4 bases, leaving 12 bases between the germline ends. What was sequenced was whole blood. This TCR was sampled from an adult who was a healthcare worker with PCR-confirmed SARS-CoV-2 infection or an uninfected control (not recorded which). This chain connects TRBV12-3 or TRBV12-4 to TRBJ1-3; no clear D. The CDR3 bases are TGTGCCAGCCGGAAACTAGGGGGAAACACCATATATTTT. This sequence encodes CASRKLGGNTIYF.